These 10 T cell receptor delta chains share one sample of origin, sequenced in a study of gamma-delta T cells after stem cell transplantation. TCRdb reprocessed the RT-PCR reads using CATT. Of around 2,500 delta-chain clones detected, approximately 3.1% appear once; the ten largest clones hold less than 40%. Specimen: gamma-delta T cells. The receptors derive from a human donor. It is not recorded whose cells these are; they may come from a transplant donor.

By share, this clone counts as medium-sized. One base separates it from a far larger clone, so it is likely a read error. The chain joins TRDV2 to TRDJ1; D remains unclear. The CDR3 has 13 residues. Between the trimmed V and J ends, which lost 0 bases and 1 base, there was a span of 5 bases. CDR1 GEAIGNYY and CDR2 EKD come from the germline V gene. The CDR3 loop is CACDTEPTDKLIF. In DNA, the CDR3 is TGTGCCTGTGACACCGAGCCCACCGATAAACTCATCTTT.

This clone showed up just a few times. This sequence joins TRDV2 and TRDJ1, with 10 bases that match TRDD3. CDR1 and CDR2 (germline): GEAIGNYY, EKD. The junction had 15 bases not matched to a gene; V was cut back by 3 bases and J by 0 bases. The CDR3 is 19 residues long. Here the CDR3 DNA reads TGTGCCTGTGACCCTCTCTTGACGGGGGATACGGAGTACACCGATAAACTCATCTTT. This sequence encodes CACDPLLTGDTEYTDKLIF.

This clone was seen a few times. A far larger clone differs by one base, so this is likely a read error. The sample contains more than one DNA sequence encoding this CDR3. The gene calls are TRDV2 and TRDJ1, with 11 bases aligning to TRDD3. Per germline, CDR1 GEAIGNYY and CDR2 EKD. The CDR3 totals 16 residues. CDR3: CACDSLLGDSRDKLIF. The CDR3 nucleotides are TGTGCCTGCGACAGTTTACTGGGGGATAGTCGTGATAAACTCATCTTT.

Details on this clone: The protein TCRdb lists belongs to a much larger clone and differs from this DNA's translation at residue 5, which points to a read error; the protein shown is made from the DNA. V gene TRDV2 combines with J gene TRDJ1, with TRDD3 matching 13 bases. Germline V gene data show CDR1 as GEAIGNYY and CDR2 as EKD. J was trimmed by 1 base and V by 0 bases; bases with no gene match: 7. The CDR3 is 18 residues long. For the CDR3, the DNA is TGTGCCTGTGACACCCTCGTACTGGGGGATACGGGCACCGATAAACTCATCTTT. Its translation: CACDTLVLGDTGTDKLIF.

V usage is TRDV2 and J usage is TRDJ1; D perhaps matches TRDD3 (10 bases). Trimming left V 3 bases short and J 0 bases short, with 31 bases between. The CDR3 sequence is 21 residues long. Germline V lookup: CDR1 GEAIGNYY, CDR2 EKD. The CDR3 DNA is TGTGCCTGTGACGACCTTCCTACTCAAGGCTTACTGGGGGATTACACCGATAAACTCATCTTT. It specifies CACDDLPTQGLLGDYTDKLIF.

By share, this clone ranks as medium-sized (0.01 to 0.1%). The chain couples TRDV2 to TRDJ1; the D gene is possibly TRDD3 (5 bases). Germline lookup yields CDR1 GEAIGNYY and CDR2 EKD. The V and J ends lost 0 bases and 2 bases respectively, with 12 bases between them. The CDR3 loop spans 15 amino acids. The CDR3 coding sequence is TGTGCCTGTGACACCTTGGGGACCAGAACCGATAAACTCATCTTT. It encodes CACDTLGTRTDKLIF.

By proportion, this clone is large. The same CDR3 is also encoded by other DNA sequences in this sample. V and J are TRDV1 and TRDJ1, with 12 bases fitting TRDD3. Germline assignment: CDR1 TSWWSYY and CDR2 QGS. The CDR3 is 26 amino acids. After removal of 0 bases from V and 0 bases from J, the junction contained 29 bases not matched to a gene. CDR3 sequence reads: CALGELSLAPGDWGILEGLHTDKLIF. CDR3 nucleotides: TGTGCTCTTGGGGAACTGAGTCTGGCCCCCGGGGACTGGGGGATACTCGAAGGATTACACACCGATAAACTCATCTTT.

This clone has more than one count but fewer than ten. With only one base between it and a far larger clone, this is likely a read error. Within the sample, other DNA sequences also encode this same CDR3. V and J are TRDV2 and TRDJ1, with 8 bases matching TRDD3. Looked up from germline, CDR1 is GEAIGNYY and CDR2 is EKD. CDR3 size: 18 residues. J was trimmed by 4 bases and V by 0 bases; bases with no gene match: 15. The chain's CDR3 is CACDTVRGLGIHGDKLIF. The CDR3 DNA follows: TGTGCCTGTGACACCGTACGGGGACTGGGGATACACGGCGATAAACTCATCTTT.

This clone was counted between two and nine times. Only one base separates this from a far larger clonotype, so it likely reflects a read error. The same CDR3 arises from other DNA sequences in this sample as well. This sequence joins TRDV2 and TRDJ1, with TRDD3 identical over 11 bases. Germline V CDR1 and CDR2: GEAIGNYY, EKD. Losses at the gene ends were 0 bases for V and 0 bases for J; bases not matched to a gene: 5. The CDR3 totals 17 residues. Here the CDR3 DNA reads TGTGCCTGTGACACCCTGGGGGATACCCGGTACACCGATAAACTCATCTTT. Its translation: CACDTLGDTRYTDKLIF.

This clone was picked up a small number of times. It is likely a read error: a sequence one base away is far more abundant. The chain links TRDV2 to TRDJ1; 8 bases fit TRDD3. Germline V gives CDR1 GEAIGNYY, CDR2 EKD. This CDR3 comprises 16 residues. Here the CDR3 reads CACDPLGDRYTDKPIF. The CDR3 region has the DNA TGTGCCTGTGACCCCCTGGGGGACAGGTACACCGATAAACCCATCTTT.